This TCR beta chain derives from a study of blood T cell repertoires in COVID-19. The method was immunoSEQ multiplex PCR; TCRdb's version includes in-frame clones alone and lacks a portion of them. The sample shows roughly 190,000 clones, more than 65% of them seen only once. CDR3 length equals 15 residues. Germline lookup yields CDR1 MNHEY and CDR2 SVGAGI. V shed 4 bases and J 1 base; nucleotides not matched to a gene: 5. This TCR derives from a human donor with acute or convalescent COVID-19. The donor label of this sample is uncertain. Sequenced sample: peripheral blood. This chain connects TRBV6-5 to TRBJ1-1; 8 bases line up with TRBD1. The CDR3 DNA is TGTGCCAGCAGTTTTACCGGGACAGGGAACACTGAAGCTTTCTTT. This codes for CASSFTGTGNTEAFF.